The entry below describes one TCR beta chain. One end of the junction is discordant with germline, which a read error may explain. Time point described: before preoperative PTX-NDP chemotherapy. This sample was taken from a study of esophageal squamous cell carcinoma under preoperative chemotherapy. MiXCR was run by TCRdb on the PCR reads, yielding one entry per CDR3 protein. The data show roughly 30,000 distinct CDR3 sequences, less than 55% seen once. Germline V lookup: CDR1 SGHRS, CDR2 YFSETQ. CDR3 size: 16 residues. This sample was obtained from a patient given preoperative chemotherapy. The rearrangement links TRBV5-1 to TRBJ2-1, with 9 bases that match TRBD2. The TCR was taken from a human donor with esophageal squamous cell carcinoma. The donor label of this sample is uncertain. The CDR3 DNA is TGCGCCAGCAGCTGGACCGGGACTAGCTCCCACAATGAGCAGTTCTTC. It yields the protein CASSWTGTSSHNEQFF.